A selection of T cell receptor beta chains follows, all from one sample in a study of shared clonotypes between healthy human individuals. TCRdb keeps only in-frame clones here, not all; method: immunoSEQ multiplex PCR. The repertoire has hundreds of thousands of clones, around 73% of them found once; the top ten carry around 2%. The sample comprised memory CD4+ T cells sorted from blood. The receptors derive from a woman in her twenties or thirties in good health. Both conserved end residues are part of each CDR3. The order of the fields is V gene, clone size, J gene, D gene, CDR3 protein, CDR3 DNA. The D gene is left open where the match is weak. Clone size is stated in some rows and not others, as once, few, many or a class when expanded.

v_gene: TRBV6-5; abundance: -; j_gene: TRBJ2-3; d_gene: -; CDR3aa: CASSSLGDTQYF; CDR3nt: TGTGCCAGCAGTTCGCTGGGGGATACGCAGTATTTT
v_gene: TRBV11-2; abundance: -; j_gene: TRBJ2-5; d_gene: TRBD1; CDR3aa: CASSPAGTGSLKTQYF; CDR3nt: TGTGCCAGCAGCCCCGCGGGGACAGGGTCCCTTAAGACCCAGTACTTC
v_gene: TRBV7-6; abundance: -; j_gene: TRBJ2-7; d_gene: -; CDR3aa: CASRLTSSGTEQYF; CDR3nt: TGTGCCAGCAGGTTAACTAGTTCGGGGACCGAGCAGTACTTC
v_gene: TRBV25-1; abundance: -; j_gene: TRBJ2-7; d_gene: -; CDR3aa: CASGPGLKGFSYEQYF; CDR3nt: TGTGCCAGCGGGCCCGGTCTCAAAGGTTTCTCCTACGAGCAGTACTTC
v_gene: TRBV27; abundance: -; j_gene: TRBJ2-2; d_gene: -; CDR3aa: CASSLSPFGTGELFF; CDR3nt: TGTGCCAGCAGTTTATCCCCGTTTGGCACCGGGGAGCTGTTTTTT
v_gene: TRBV28; abundance: -; j_gene: TRBJ1-1; d_gene: TRBD1; CDR3aa: CASSSQGAGNTEAFF; CDR3nt: TGTGCCAGCAGTTCCCAGGGGGCAGGGAACACTGAAGCTTTCTTT
v_gene: TRBV9; abundance: once; j_gene: TRBJ2-1; d_gene: -; CDR3aa: CASSVASERQFF; CDR3nt: TGTGCCAGCAGCGTAGCCTCTGAGAGGCAGTTCTTC
v_gene: TRBV6-1; abundance: -; j_gene: TRBJ2-7; d_gene: -; CDR3aa: CASSESGVQYEQYF; CDR3nt: TGTGCCAGCAGTGAATCGGGGGTACAGTACGAGCAGTACTTC
v_gene: TRBV6-6; abundance: -; j_gene: TRBJ2-7; d_gene: -; CDR3aa: CASSYNRDDEQYF; CDR3nt: TGTGCCAGCAGTTACAACAGGGACGACGAGCAGTACTTC
v_gene: TRBV6-6; abundance: -; j_gene: TRBJ2-7; d_gene: -; CDR3aa: CASSTGTISYEQYF; CDR3nt: TGTGCCAGCAGCACCGGGACAATAAGCTACGAGCAGTACTTC
v_gene: TRBV23-1; abundance: -; j_gene: TRBJ2-2; d_gene: -; CDR3aa: CASTYAHGGMLTGELFF; CDR3nt: TGCGCCAGCACCTATGCACACGGGGGAATGTTGACCGGGGAGCTGTTTTTT
v_gene: TRBV5-1; abundance: -; j_gene: TRBJ2-7; d_gene: -; CDR3aa: CASSFNPGYEQYF; CDR3nt: TGCGCCAGCAGCTTTAACCCGGGCTACGAGCAGTACTTC
v_gene: TRBV19; abundance: -; j_gene: TRBJ1-2; d_gene: -; CDR3aa: CASSTPRVNYGYTF; CDR3nt: TGTGCCAGTAGCACGCCTAGGGTTAACTATGGCTACACCTTC
v_gene: TRBV15; abundance: -; j_gene: TRBJ2-7; d_gene: TRBD1; CDR3aa: CATSRQGLEQYF; CDR3nt: TGTGCCACCAGCCGACAGGGCTTGGAGCAGTACTTC
v_gene: TRBV5-1; abundance: -; j_gene: TRBJ1-1; d_gene: -; CDR3aa: CASSPQSNTEAFF; CDR3nt: TGCGCCAGCAGTCCTCAGTCGAACACTGAAGCTTTCTTT
v_gene: TRBV7-2; abundance: -; j_gene: TRBJ1-5; d_gene: -; CDR3aa: CASSLNIVQPQHF; CDR3nt: TGTGCCAGCAGCTTGAACATTGTTCAGCCCCAGCATTTT
v_gene: TRBV2; abundance: -; j_gene: TRBJ2-6; d_gene: -; CDR3aa: CASRETPNVLTF; CDR3nt: TGTGCCAGCAGGGAGACGCCCAACGTCCTGACTTTC
v_gene: TRBV10-3; abundance: -; j_gene: TRBJ1-2; d_gene: TRBD1; CDR3aa: CAISESPGQGYGYTF; CDR3nt: TGTGCCATCAGTGAAAGTCCGGGACAGGGCTATGGCTACACCTTC
v_gene: TRBV13; abundance: -; j_gene: TRBJ1-3; d_gene: -; CDR3aa: CASSLGLGGIGNTIYF; CDR3nt: TGTGCCAGCAGCTTAGGCCTTGGGGGCATCGGAAACACCATATATTTT
v_gene: TRBV15; abundance: -; j_gene: TRBJ1-1; d_gene: -; CDR3aa: CATSSGMNTEAFF; CDR3nt: TGTGCCACCAGCAGTGGGATGAACACTGAAGCTTTCTTT
v_gene: TRBV5-1; abundance: -; j_gene: TRBJ2-1; d_gene: TRBD2; CDR3aa: CASSLLADSYNEQFF; CDR3nt: TGCGCCAGCAGCTTGCTAGCGGACTCCTACAATGAGCAGTTCTTC
v_gene: TRBV5-1; abundance: -; j_gene: TRBJ1-1; d_gene: -; CDR3aa: CASGPSTGRNTEAFF; CDR3nt: TGCGCCAGCGGCCCTTCGACAGGACGAAACACTGAAGCTTTCTTT
v_gene: TRBV7-2; abundance: -; j_gene: TRBJ2-7; d_gene: TRBD1; CDR3aa: CASSPRQGAYEQYF; CDR3nt: TGTGCCAGCAGCCCGCGACAGGGGGCCTACGAGCAGTACTTC
v_gene: TRBV7-2; abundance: many; j_gene: TRBJ2-7; d_gene: TRBD2; CDR3aa: CASSIVAGTSGYEQYF; CDR3nt: TGTGCCAGCAGCATTGTAGCCGGGACTAGCGGCTACGAGCAGTACTTC
v_gene: TRBV30; abundance: -; j_gene: TRBJ2-2; d_gene: -; CDR3aa: CAWSVLGGHFTGELFF; CDR3nt: TGTGCCTGGAGTGTACTGGGGGGACATTTCACCGGGGAGCTGTTTTTT